This T cell receptor (beta chain) was observed in a study of response to subunit inactivated influenza vaccine. Trimming took 4 bases from V and 4 from J, leaving 15 bases between them. Germline lookup yields CDR1 LGHNA and CDR2 YSLEER. This CDR3 region has 15 residues. TCRdb passed the RT-PCR reads through MiXCR, listing each CDR3 protein once. There are roughly 760,000 distinct CDR3 sequences in the sample; 21% occur only once, and more than 8.5% lies in the top ten. Turning to this clonotype: The antigen is not known.

Overall study findings and caveats: The authors put forward the suggestion that each seasonal influenza vaccination may bring in only a limited number of new T cells.

Source: PBMCs from blood, taken about 5 days after vaccination. The clonotype was recovered from a man in his forties or fifties who received an inactivated influenza vaccine. The chain couples TRBV4-3 to TRBJ2-3, with no clear D. The CDR3 here is CASSPSESRPDTQYF. CDR3 bases: TGCGCCAGCAGCCCCTCGGAGAGCCGCCCAGATACGCAGTATTTT.